This T cell receptor beta chain was captured by sequencing in a study of blood T cell repertoires in COVID-19. Overall study context: Sites across the United States, Italy and Spain contributed samples from acute and convalescent COVID-19. Nucleic acid was either cDNA or gDNA, and it came from T cells, B-cell-depleted T cells, or PBMCs.

The authors' processing: Using reference gene primer amplification, nucleated cell counts were estimated. Measured with immunoSEQ multiplex PCR; TCRdb has only the in-frame clones, and not every one. That table gives V, J and clone size, and the DNA gave D and trimming. The sample contains about 190,000 clones, roughly 80% of which appear only once. To note about this clone: An end of the junction does not agree with germline; a read error may underlie this.

This CDR3 is built from 15 residues. The germline gives CDR1 LGHDT, CDR2 YNNKEL (reference sequence). This clonotype originated in a man aged 25-45 years with active or convalescent COVID-19. This chain uses TRBV3-1 (or the pseudogene TRBV3-2) with TRBJ2-5; TRBD2 matches 11 bases. Sequenced sample: peripheral blood. CDR3 sequence: CASGQGLAAQETQYF. In DNA, the CDR3 is TGTGCCAGCGGCCAGGGACTAGCGGCCCAAGAGACCCAGTACTTC.